A selection of T cell receptor beta chains follows, all from one sample in a study of T cell repertoires in cytomegalovirus infection. A single record per CDR3 protein comes from TCRdb applying MiXCR to the reads. The sample lists 200,000 to 300,000 distinct CDR3 sequences, roughly 13% occurring once. The sequencing sample was made of PBMCs. These receptors were collected from a human donor in good health (CMV status not recorded). Some clones in this sample may be carry-over from other donors' samples. Both conserved end residues are part of each CDR3. A D gene is named only where the DNA matches it firmly. Only some rows state a clone size, as once, few, many or a class for expanded clones.

clone size	D gene	V gene	J gene	CDR3 DNA	CDR3 protein
many	-	TRBV4-1	TRBJ1-2	TGCGCCAGCAGCCAAGAATCGGGGGGCTATGGCTACACCTTC	CASSQESGGYGYTF
many	TRBD1	TRBV7-2	TRBJ1-2	TGTGCCAGCAGCCGAGACAGGGCTGGCTATGGCTACACCTTC	CASSRDRAGYGYTF
many	TRBD2	TRBV12-5	TRBJ2-1	TGTGCTAGTGGTTTGGTTTCGGGAGGGCCTTTAGAGCAGTTCTTC	CASGLVSGGPLEQFF
many	TRBD2	TRBV12-3/TRBV12-4	TRBJ2-1	TGTGCCAGCAGGACTAGCGGGGGGAAGAGCTCCTACAATGAGCAGTTCTTC	CASRTSGGKSSYNEQFF
many	-	TRBV7-2	TRBJ1-5	TGTGCCAGCAGCTCCAGGAGGGGGGGTAGCGGGAGCAATCAGCCCCAGCATTTT	CASSSRRGGSGSNQPQHF
-	TRBD2	TRBV6-2/TRBV6-3	TRBJ2-1	TGTGCCAGCAGCCGACTAGCGGGGGGGTTCTACAATGAGCAGTTCTTC	CASSRLAGGFYNEQFF
-	-	TRBV9	TRBJ2-1	TGTGCCAGCAGCGTCGTTGCTCAGGGTGGCCGCACCAATGAGCAGTTCTTC	CASSVVAQGGRTNEQFF
-	-	TRBV29-1	TRBJ2-2	TGCAGCGTTGACCGGACGGACGGGTCCGGGGAGCTGTTTTTT	CSVDRTDGSGELFF
-	-	TRBV20-1	TRBJ1-5	TGCAGTGCTAGCCCACCGGGACAGCCCCAGCATTTT	CSASPPGQPQHF
few	TRBD1	TRBV12-3/TRBV12-4	TRBJ1-1	TGTGCCAGCAAAAGCCCTCCGGGACAGGGAGAAGCTTTCTTT	CASKSPPGQGEAFF
few	-	TRBV3-1	TRBJ1-1	TGTGCCAGCAGCGCCACCCCAGGAGCCGTTGAAGCTTTCTTT	CASSATPGAVEAFF
-	TRBD1	TRBV11-2	TRBJ1-2	TGTGCCAGCAGCTCAATCGGACAGGGAGGCTATGGCTACACCTTC	CASSSIGQGGYGYTF
few	-	TRBV7-9	TRBJ2-7	TGTGCCAGCAGCACCTCAGGGGCGAAAAACTCCTACGAGCAGTACTTC	CASSTSGAKNSYEQYF
few	TRBD1	TRBV29-1	TRBJ1-1	TGCAGCATAGACAGGGGGAACACTGAAGCTTTCTTT	CSIDRGNTEAFF
few	-	TRBV25-1	TRBJ2-5	TGTGCCAGCAGTGAATATAGTGGCAGGTCAAAAGAGACCCAGTACTTC	CASSEYSGRSKETQYF
-	-	TRBV4-1	TRBJ1-2	TGCGCCAGCAGCCAAGATTTCGTCGCCACCTATGGCTACACCTTC	CASSQDFVATYGYTF
few	-	TRBV20-1	TRBJ2-5	TGCAGTGCTGACCCGACAGCACAAGAGACCCAGTACTTC	CSADPTAQETQYF
-	TRBD1	TRBV7-2	TRBJ1-1	TGTGCCAGCAGCCTCGGACAGGGAGCGAACACTGAAGCTTTCTTT	CASSLGQGANTEAFF
-	TRBD2	TRBV28	TRBJ2-7	TGTGCCAGCAGTGAAATGGGAGGGAGCTCCTACGAGCAGTACTTC	CASSEMGGSSYEQYF
-	-	TRBV20-1	TRBJ1-2	TGCAGTGCTAGGCCCTGGACGAACTATGGCTACACCTTC	CSARPWTNYGYTF
many	TRBD1	TRBV28	TRBJ2-3	TGTGCCAGCAGTTTGGGGGACAGCCTCGTCACAGATACGCAGTATTTT	CASSLGDSLVTDTQYF
few	-	TRBV6-1	TRBJ2-5	TGTGCCAGCAGTTACCGTTTAGCAAGCGGTCCAGAGACCCAGTACTTC	CASSYRLASGPETQYF
few	-	TRBV20-1	TRBJ2-3	TGCAGTGCTAGAGATAGTTCGGCGGTTGATACGCAGTATTTT	CSARDSSAVDTQYF
-	TRBD1	TRBV29-1	TRBJ2-7	TGCAGCGTTGCCGGACAGGTCAACGAGCAGTACTTC	CSVAGQVNEQYF
many	-	TRBV7-8	TRBJ2-7	TGTGCCAGCAGCTTAGAAGTCGGAGCGGCCTGGTACGAGCAGTACTTC	CASSLEVGAAWYEQYF
many	TRBD1	TRBV7-6	TRBJ1-5	TGTGCCAGCAGCCGGCAGACAGGGACGGATCAGCCCCAGCATTTT	CASSRQTGTDQPQHF
many	-	TRBV11-2	TRBJ2-3	TGTGCCAGCAGCTTTGAGGGGCGGGATACGCAGTATTTT	CASSFEGRDTQYF
-	-	TRBV2	TRBJ1-1	TGTGCCAGCAGGCTCCAGGCGGCTTTCTTT	CASRLQAAFF
many	TRBD2	TRBV24-1	TRBJ2-7	TGTGCCACCAGTGATCATAGCGGGAGGAACGAGCAGTACTTC	CATSDHSGRNEQYF
many	TRBD1	TRBV7-9	TRBJ1-1	TGTGCCAGCAGCTCAGACAGGGGCCACACTGAAGCTTTCTTT	CASSSDRGHTEAFF
-	-	TRBV5-1	TRBJ1-3	TGCGCCAGCAGCCCCCAGACCGACAGCTCTGGAAACACCATATATTTT	CASSPQTDSSGNTIYF
many	-	TRBV28	TRBJ1-5	TGTGCCAGCACCGACAGCTATAGCAATCAGCCCCAGCATTTT	CASTDSYSNQPQHF
-	-	TRBV12-3/TRBV12-4	TRBJ1-2	TGTGCCAGCAGTTTAGGCAGGACGACCTCTTTGAGCTACACCTTC	CASSLGRTTSLSYTF
-	TRBD1	TRBV28	TRBJ1-5	TGTGCCAGCAGTTTAGGAGGACAGGGGGCTTATCAGCCCCAGCATTTT	CASSLGGQGAYQPQHF
many	-	TRBV28	TRBJ2-2	TGTGCCAGCAGCCCCTCGACAGCTGGCGGGGAGCTGTTTTTT	CASSPSTAGGELFF
few	-	TRBV24-1	TRBJ2-2	TGTGCCACCAGTGAAAGGGTCGGGGAGCTGTTTTTT	CATSERVGELFF
few	TRBD2	TRBV5-1	TRBJ2-3	TGCGCCAGCAGCCCGAAAGCGGGAGAGGTTGATACGCAGTATTTT	CASSPKAGEVDTQYF
many	TRBD2	TRBV28	TRBJ2-7	TGTGCCAGCAGTTTATTCAGCGGGAGGAAGCGCGAGCAGTACTTC	CASSLFSGRKREQYF
-	TRBD2	TRBV7-2	TRBJ2-3	TGTGCCAACAGCTACCGGGGGGGGGGGGGTATCACAGATACGCAGTATTTT	CANSYRGGGGITDTQYF
many	TRBD1	TRBV7-9	TRBJ2-7	TGTGCCAGCAGCGTAGGAAGCGGACAGGGGGTATACGAGCAGTACTTC	CASSVGSGQGVYEQYF